The clone carrying this T cell receptor beta chain has only a few counts. The entry originates in a study of T cell repertoires in cytomegalovirus infection. CDR1 and CDR2 from the germline V gene are LNHDA and SQIVND (reference sequence). V lost 10 bases and J 8 bases, leaving 20 bases between the germline ends. This CDR3 has 14 residues. TCRdb independently ran MiXCR on the reads; one entry per CDR3 protein. This sample yields some 700,000 distinct CDR3 sequences, of which under 40% are seen a single time; around 3% belongs to the top ten. Sequencing was performed on PBMCs. The source of this sequence is a human donor in good health (CMV status not recorded). Some clones in this sample may be carry-over from other donors' samples. The chain joins TRBV19 to TRBJ1-4, with D hard to call. The CDR3 DNA follows: TGTGCCACCAGCTGGGTTGGTTTCGACGAAAAACTGTTTTTT. Translated, it gives CATSWVGFDEKLFF.